This T cell receptor (beta chain) was recovered during a study of molecular identifiers for immune sequencing clone quantification. Sorting recovered naive CD8 T cells on a CD8+CD4-CCR7+CD45RA+ profile. Previously published methods and listed TCR primers were used for the bulk TCR libraries. TCRdb re-derived calls from the PCR reads in MiXCR, one entry per CDR3 protein. The sample includes nearly 650,000 distinct CDR3 sequences, 25% of them seen just once. This clonotype was found a few times. The antigen is undetermined. CDR3 length: 17 residues. Study-wide points: Should identical TCR molecules share a barcode, the sizes of highly expanded clones could be underestimated.

The clonotype was recovered from a human donor in good health. Some libraries in this study had Jurkat cell RNA spiked in. This chain connects TRBV21-1 to TRBJ1-6. TRBV21-1 is described as a pseudogene. Sequenced sample: naive CD8+ T cells from blood, with Jurkat cell RNA spiked in. Described subset: FACS-sorted CD8+CD4-CCR7+CD45RA+ naive T cells. In DNA, the CDR3 is TGTGCCAGCAGCAAAAAGTTGGCTTTTCTGGCGGTTCACCCCCTCCACTTT. Protein: CASSKKLAFLAVHPLHF.